What follows are 20 T cell receptor beta chains derived from one specimen sequenced in a study of blood T cell repertoires in COVID-19. Profiling relied on immunoSEQ multiplex PCR, and the TCRdb table lists in-frame clones only, not all of them. The data contain 75,000 or so clones, 65% to 85% of them singletons. The specimen sequenced was peripheral blood. These receptor sequences come from a man aged 60 to 75 with active or convalescent COVID-19.

The gene calls are TRBV19 and TRBJ1-3; D possibly corresponds to TRBD1 (5 bases). V gave up 3 bases and J gave up 4 bases, with 13 bases separating them. The CDR3 extends over 15 amino acids. Germline CDR1 reads LNHDA; CDR2 reads SQIVND (reference sequence). The chain's CDR3 is CASSIFQGTGNTIYF. For the CDR3, the DNA is TGTGCCAGTAGTATTTTTCAGGGTACAGGAAACACCATATATTTT.

V gene TRBV6-2 or TRBV6-3 combines with J gene TRBJ2-7; D remains ambiguous. The CDR3 contains 15 residues. The V end lost 0 bases, the J end lost 2 bases, and 11 bases lay between the germline ends. The germline V gene encodes CDR1 MNHEY and CDR2 SVGEGT. The CDR3 is CASSYSTANTYEQYF. The CDR3 nucleotides are TGTGCCAGCAGTTACTCGACTGCTAATACCTACGAGCAGTACTTC.

This rearrangement joins TRBV11-2 to TRBJ2-1; possibly TRBD1 for D (8 bases). Germline V CDR1 and CDR2: SGHAT, FQNNGV. V shed 4 bases and J shed 7 bases, with 20 bases lying between them. CDR3 length: 16 residues. The CDR3 DNA reads TGTGCCAGCAGCTCCGTTAAAGGACAGGGAGGGAATGAGCAGTTCTTC. It translates to CASSSVKGQGGNEQFF.

The CDR3 DNA reads TGTGCCAGCTCACCAGGGCCCCTCCTCTCTGGAAACACCATATATTTT. Amino acids: CASSPGPLLSGNTIYF. The chain recombines TRBV18 with TRBJ1-3, with D unclear. Trimming shortened V by 2 bases and J by 0 bases, and 11 bases separated the two germline ends. Germline assignment: CDR1 KGHSH and CDR2 LQKENI. This CDR3 comprises 16 residues.

CDR3 loop: CASSSPPWDRPTGELFF. The CDR3 DNA is TGTGCCAGCAGCTCACCCCCCTGGGACAGACCCACCGGGGAGCTGTTTTTT. V usage is TRBV7-8 and J usage is TRBJ2-2; 7 nucleotides line up with TRBD1. The CDR3 is 17 amino acids. J gave up 4 bases and V 4 bases, and 12 bases lay outside the gene matches. CDR1 and CDR2 from the germline V gene are SGHVS and FQNEAQ.

The rearrangement links TRBV4-3 to TRBJ2-5; 11 bases align to TRBD2. This CDR3 spans 18 amino acids. Germline trimming cut 0 bases from V and 4 bases from J; bases unmatched to any gene: 10. Germline CDR1 reads LGHNA; CDR2 reads YSLEER. CDR3 bases: TGCGCCAGCAGCCAAGAGTGGATAGCGGGGGGGCGAGTAGAGACCCAGTACTTC. Translated: CASSQEWIAGGRVETQYF.

The chain employs TRBV7-9 and TRBJ2-2; the D gene is possibly TRBD1 (5 bases). Trimming cost V 5 bases and J 6 bases, with 19 bases left between them. There are 16 residues in the CDR3. CDR1 SEHNR and CDR2 FQNEAQ come from the germline V gene (reference sequence). The DNA of the CDR3 is TGTGCCAGCAGCCGGGCCGTCAGGGAAGATGCCGGGGAGCTGTTTTTT. It translates to CASSRAVREDAGELFF.

The chain has TRBV5-1 and TRBJ1-4; D uncertain. The CDR3 spans 14 residues. Germline V gives CDR1 SGHRS, CDR2 YFSETQ. With 3 bases removed from V and 8 bases from J, the gap between germline ends came to 14 bases. The CDR3 sequence: CASSSGEVREKLFF. The CDR3 bases are TGCGCCAGCAGCTCCGGGGAGGTTAGAGAAAAACTGTTTTTT.

This rearrangement joins TRBV9 to TRBJ1-5; D not certain. This CDR3 has 13 amino acids. The germline V gene encodes CDR1 SGDLS and CDR2 YYNGEE. The V end was cut by 0 bases, the J end by 4 bases, with 5 bases between. CDR3 coding DNA: TGTGCCAGCAGCGTAGGCTATAATCAGCCCCAGCATTTT. Translating gives CASSVGYNQPQHF.

The V and J genes are TRBV15 and TRBJ2-3; TRBD2 is a possible D gene (7 bases). Trimming took off 0 bases at V and 0 bases at J, with 10 bases between the two ends. The CDR3 runs 16 residues. CDR1 is LNHNV, CDR2 YYDKDF, per germline (reference sequence). The CDR3 here is CATSRDRGASTDTQYF. CDR3 coding DNA: TGTGCCACCAGCAGAGATCGGGGGGCTAGCACAGATACGCAGTATTTT.

The rearrangement uses TRBV6-5 and TRBJ1-3; D unresolved. The CDR3 is made up of 15 amino acids. V gave up 7 bases and J gave up 5 bases, with 18 bases separating them. Germline values: CDR1 MNHEY, CDR2 SVGAGI. Written as DNA, the CDR3 is TGTGCCAGCAATGGAAATCTAGAGTCCCGAAACACCATATATTTT. This translates into CASNGNLESRNTIYF.

The chain links TRBV6-5 to TRBJ2-3; 8 positions match TRBD2. CDR1 is MNHEY and CDR2 is SVGAGI in the germline V gene. The CDR3 consists of 15 residues. Trimming cost V 2 bases and J 4 bases; bases outside gene matches: 5. The DNA for the CDR3 is TGTGCCAGCAGTTACGTGGCGGGGGGAGCAGATACGCAGTATTTT. Its translation: CASSYVAGGADTQYF.

The chain combines TRBV24-1 with TRBJ2-5; 7 nucleotides agree with TRBD2. With V trimmed by 4 bases and J by 2 bases, 0 bases remained unmatched. From germline, CDR1 is KGHDR and CDR2 SFDVKD. The CDR3 sequence is 13 residues long. DNA for the CDR3: TGTGCCACCAGTGAGGGGGGGCAAGAGACCCAGTACTTC. It encodes CATSEGGQETQYF.

The chain links TRBV5-1 to TRBJ2-7; no clear D gene. The CDR3 spans 13 residues. V was cut by 4 bases and J by 0 bases, with 8 bases left in between. CDR1 SGHRS and CDR2 YFSETQ come from the germline V gene. CDR3 DNA sequence: TGCGCCAGCAGCATAGCAGACTCCTACGAGCAGTACTTC. It yields the protein CASSIADSYEQYF.

The rearrangement links TRBV6-5 to TRBJ1-2; D not resolved. The CDR3 loop spans 14 amino acids. The ends were cut back, 0 bases at V and 2 bases at J, with 7 bases in the middle. CDR1 and CDR2 (germline): MNHEY, SVGAGI. The CDR3 region has the DNA TGTGCCAGCAGTTACTCGAGCCCAAACTATGGCTACACCTTC. Amino acid sequence: CASSYSSPNYGYTF.

This chain connects TRBV29-1 to TRBJ1-1, with 8 bases that match TRBD1. The germline V gene has CDR1 SQVTM and CDR2 ANQGSEA. Trimming cost V 0 bases and J 4 bases; bases outside gene matches: 7. This CDR3 is 15 amino acids long. The CDR3 DNA sequence: TGCAGCGTTGAAGATCATCAGGGGGCGGTCACTGAAGCTTTCTTT. Translated: CSVEDHQGAVTEAFF. Looking up the rest from reference TRBV29-1 and TRBJ1-1 gives the full variable domain: SAVISQKPSRDICQRGTSLTIQCQVDSQVTMMFWYRQQPGQSLTLIATANQGSEATYESGFVIDKFPISRPNLTFSTLTVSNMSPEDSSIYLCSVEDHQGAVTEAFFGQGTRLTVV.

The chain employs TRBV6-1 and TRBJ1-2; TRBD1 matches at 9 bases. Losses at the gene ends were 3 bases for V and 7 bases for J; bases not matched to a gene: 9. The CDR3 spans 15 residues. The germline V gene has CDR1 MNHNS and CDR2 SASEGT. CDR3 residues: CASSDPGQGNGGYTF. The CDR3 nucleotides read TGTGCCAGCAGTGACCCGGGACAGGGAAATGGTGGCTACACCTTC.

The chain uses TRBV6-2 or TRBV6-3 and TRBJ1-5, with D hard to call. Germline CDR1 MNHEY, CDR2 SVGEGT. The ends were cut back, 2 bases at V and 0 bases at J, with 8 bases in the middle. The CDR3 totals 15 residues. The CDR3 sequence is CASSYPGNSNQPQHF. CDR3 sequence (DNA): TGTGCCAGCAGTTACCCCGGGAATAGCAATCAGCCCCAGCATTTT.

The V gene is TRBV28, the J gene TRBJ1-3, with a tentative D call TRBD1 (5 bases). Trimming cost V 2 bases and J 0 bases, with 11 bases left between them. The CDR3 length is 16 residues. The germline gives CDR1 MDHEN, CDR2 SYDVKM. The CDR3 region is CASSLNQGRSGNTIYF. The CDR3 DNA is TGTGCCAGCAGTTTAAATCAGGGCCGCTCTGGAAACACCATATATTTT.

This clone was detected only a few times. The rearrangement links TRBV28 to TRBJ1-5; D might be TRBD1 (5 bases). Germline values: CDR1 MDHEN, CDR2 SYDVKM. V was pared by 5 bases and J by 1 base, with 9 bases between. CDR3 size: 14 residues. The CDR3 sequence: CASSPTVSNQPQHF. CDR3 sequence (DNA): TGTGCCAGCAGTCCGACAGTCAGCAATCAGCCCCAGCATTTT. Full variable domain (rest looked up from reference TRBV28 and TRBJ1-5): DVKVTQSSRYLVKRTGEKVFLECVQDMDHENMFWYRQDPGLGLRLIYFSYDVKMKEKGDIPEGYSVSREKKERFSLILESASTNQTSMYLCASSPTVSNQPQHFGDGTRLSIL.